This T cell receptor beta chain was observed in a study of long-term antiretroviral therapy in people with HIV. Study results and limitations: After ART, diversity increased yet remained lower than transplant donor controls.

immunoSEQ v3.0 was run at survey level. Produced via immunoSEQ multiplex PCR; TCRdb's table is partial and in-frame only. The sample has some 26,000 clones, 75% to 90% seen once. A word on this clone: Its antigen is still unknown.

This TCR came from a man in his forties or fifties with HIV. Sequences were derived from unsorted PBMCs, sampled 2.9 years after starting antiretroviral therapy.

The CDR3 spells CASSSSLERTTDTQYF. Written as DNA, the CDR3 is TGTGCCAGCAGTTCCTCCCTCGAAAGGACGACAGATACGCAGTATTTT. The genes are TRBV6-7 and TRBJ2-3; the D is unclear. TRBV6-7 is an open reading frame whose function is uncertain. The CDR3 covers 16 residues. Trimming shortened V by 4 bases and J by 3 bases, and 17 bases separated the two germline ends.